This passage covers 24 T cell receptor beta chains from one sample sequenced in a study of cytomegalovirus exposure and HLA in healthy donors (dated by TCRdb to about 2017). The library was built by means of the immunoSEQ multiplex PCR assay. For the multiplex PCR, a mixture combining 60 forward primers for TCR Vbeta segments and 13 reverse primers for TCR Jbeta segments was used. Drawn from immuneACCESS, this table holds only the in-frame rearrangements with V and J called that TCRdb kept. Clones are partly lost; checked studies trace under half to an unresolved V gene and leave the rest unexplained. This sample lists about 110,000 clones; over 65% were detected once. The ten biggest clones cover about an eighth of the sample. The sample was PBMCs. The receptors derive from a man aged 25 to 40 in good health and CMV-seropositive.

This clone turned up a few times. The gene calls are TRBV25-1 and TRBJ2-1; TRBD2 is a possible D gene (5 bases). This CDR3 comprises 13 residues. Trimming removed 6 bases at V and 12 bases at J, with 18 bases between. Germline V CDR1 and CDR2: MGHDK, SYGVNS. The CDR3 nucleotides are TGTGCCAGCAGCCAGAGGGTGCCCGCCGGGCAGTTCTTC. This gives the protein CASSQRVPAGQFF. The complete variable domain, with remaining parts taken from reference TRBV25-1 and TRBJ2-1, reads EADIYQTPRYLVIGTGKKITLECSQTMGHDKMYWYQQDPGMELHLIHYSYGVNSTEKGDLSSESTVSRIRTEHFPLTLESARPSHTSQYLCASSQRVPAGQFFGPGTRLTVL.

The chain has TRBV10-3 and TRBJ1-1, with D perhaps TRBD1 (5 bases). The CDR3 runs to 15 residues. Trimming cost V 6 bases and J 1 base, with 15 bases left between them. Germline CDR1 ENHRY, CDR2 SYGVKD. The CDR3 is CAIRGEGAPNTEAFF. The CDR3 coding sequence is TGTGCCATCAGAGGAGAAGGGGCGCCGAACACTGAAGCTTTCTTT.

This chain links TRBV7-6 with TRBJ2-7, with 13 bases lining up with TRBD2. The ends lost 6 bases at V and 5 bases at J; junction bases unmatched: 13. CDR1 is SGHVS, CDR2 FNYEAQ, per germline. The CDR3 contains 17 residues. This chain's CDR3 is CASSLTSGGNQVHEQYF. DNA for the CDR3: TGTGCCAGCAGTTTGACTAGCGGGGGGAACCAGGTCCACGAGCAGTACTTC. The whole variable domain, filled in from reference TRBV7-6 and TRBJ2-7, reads GAGVSQSPRYKVTKRGQDVALRCDPISGHVSLYWYRQALGQGPEFLTYFNYEAQQDKSGLPNDRFSAERPEGSISTLTIQRTEQRDSAMYRCASSLTSGGNQVHEQYFGPGTRLTVT.

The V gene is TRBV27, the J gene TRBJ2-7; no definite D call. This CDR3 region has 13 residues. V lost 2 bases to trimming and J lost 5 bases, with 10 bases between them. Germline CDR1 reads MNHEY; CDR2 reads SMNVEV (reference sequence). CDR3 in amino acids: CASSLNSRDEQYF. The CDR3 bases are TGTGCCAGCAGTTTAAACTCCCGGGACGAGCAGTACTTC.

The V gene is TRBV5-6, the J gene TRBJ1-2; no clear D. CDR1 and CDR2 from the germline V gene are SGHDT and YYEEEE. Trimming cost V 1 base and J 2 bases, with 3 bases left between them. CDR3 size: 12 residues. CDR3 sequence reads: CASSLTNYGYTF. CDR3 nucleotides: TGTGCCAGCAGCTTGACAAACTATGGCTACACCTTC.

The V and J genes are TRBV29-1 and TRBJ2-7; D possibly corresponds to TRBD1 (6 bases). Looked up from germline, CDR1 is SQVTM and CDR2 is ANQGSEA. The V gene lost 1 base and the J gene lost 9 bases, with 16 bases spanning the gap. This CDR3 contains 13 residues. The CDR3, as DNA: TGCAGCGTTGAAGGGGGGCCAGGCGGCGGGCAGTACTTC. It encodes CSVEGGPGGGQYF.

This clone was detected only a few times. CDR3 in amino acids: CASSLGQGNYGYTF. The CDR3 nucleotides are TGTGCCAGCAGCTTGGGCCAGGGTAACTATGGCTACACCTTC. The chain links TRBV5-5 to TRBJ1-2; D might be TRBD1 (5 bases). Germline V gene sequence: CDR1 SGHKS, CDR2 YYEKEE (reference sequence). The CDR3 spans 14 residues. V was pared by 0 bases and J by 1 base, with 7 bases between. Complete variable domain (other parts from reference TRBV5-5 and TRBJ1-2): DAGVTQSPTHLIKTRGQQVTLRCSPISGHKSVSWYQQVLGQGPQFIFQYYEKEERGRGNFPDRFSARQFPNYSSELNVNALLLGDSALYLCASSLGQGNYGYTFGSGTRLTVV.

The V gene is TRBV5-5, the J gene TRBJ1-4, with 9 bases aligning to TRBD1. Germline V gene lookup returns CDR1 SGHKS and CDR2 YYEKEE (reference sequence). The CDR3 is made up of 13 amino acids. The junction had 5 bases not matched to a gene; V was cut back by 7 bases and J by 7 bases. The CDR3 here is CASGTGRSEKLFF. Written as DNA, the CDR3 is TGTGCCAGCGGGACAGGGCGTTCTGAAAAACTGTTTTTT.

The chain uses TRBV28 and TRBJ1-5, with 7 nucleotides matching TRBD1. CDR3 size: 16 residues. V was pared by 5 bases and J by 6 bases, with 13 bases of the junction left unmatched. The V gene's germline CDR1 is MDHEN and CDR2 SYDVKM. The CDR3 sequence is CASSPSSDRAGQPQHF. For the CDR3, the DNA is TGTGCCAGCAGTCCCTCCTCTGACAGGGCCGGTCAGCCCCAGCATTTT. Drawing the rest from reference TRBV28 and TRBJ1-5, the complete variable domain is DVKVTQSSRYLVKRTGEKVFLECVQDMDHENMFWYRQDPGLGLRLIYFSYDVKMKEKGDIPEGYSVSREKKERFSLILESASTNQTSMYLCASSPSSDRAGQPQHFGDGTRLSIL.

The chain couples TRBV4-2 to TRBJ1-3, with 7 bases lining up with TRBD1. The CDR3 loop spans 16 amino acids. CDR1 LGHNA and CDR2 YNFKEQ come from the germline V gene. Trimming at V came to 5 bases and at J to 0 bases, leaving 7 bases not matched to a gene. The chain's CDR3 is CASSSQYRGSGNTIYF. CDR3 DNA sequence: TGTGCCAGCAGCTCACAATACAGGGGCTCTGGAAACACCATATATTTT.

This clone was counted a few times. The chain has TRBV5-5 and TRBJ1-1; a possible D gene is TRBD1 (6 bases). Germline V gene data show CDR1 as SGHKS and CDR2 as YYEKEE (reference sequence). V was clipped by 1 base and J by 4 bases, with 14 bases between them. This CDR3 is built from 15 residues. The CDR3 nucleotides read TGTGCCAGCAGCTTGACGTCGGGGGGCGGCACTGAAGCTTTCTTT. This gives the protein CASSLTSGGGTEAFF.

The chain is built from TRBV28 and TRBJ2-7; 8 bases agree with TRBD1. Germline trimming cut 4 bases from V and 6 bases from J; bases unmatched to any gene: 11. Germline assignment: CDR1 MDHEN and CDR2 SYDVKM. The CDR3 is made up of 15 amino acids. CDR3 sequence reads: CASSSTGTGVGEQYF. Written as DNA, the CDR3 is TGTGCCAGCAGTTCCACCGGGACAGGTGTGGGCGAGCAGTACTTC. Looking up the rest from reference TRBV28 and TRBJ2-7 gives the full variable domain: DVKVTQSSRYLVKRTGEKVFLECVQDMDHENMFWYRQDPGLGLRLIYFSYDVKMKEKGDIPEGYSVSREKKERFSLILESASTNQTSMYLCASSSTGTGVGEQYFGPGTRLTVT.

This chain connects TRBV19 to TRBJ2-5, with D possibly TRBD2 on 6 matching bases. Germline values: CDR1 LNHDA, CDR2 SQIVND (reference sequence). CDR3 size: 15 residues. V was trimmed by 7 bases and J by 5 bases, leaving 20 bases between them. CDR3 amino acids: CASTEGSGARETQYF. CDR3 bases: TGTGCCAGTACGGAGGGATCCGGGGCGAGGGAGACCCAGTACTTC.

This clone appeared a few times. This CDR3 reads CASSSGTSGGASEQFF. CDR3 DNA: TGTGCCAGCAGCTCCGGGACTAGCGGGGGGGCCTCCGAGCAGTTCTTC. The chain uses TRBV11-3 and TRBJ2-1; TRBD2 agrees at 16 bases. With 4 bases clipped from V and 10 bases from J, the junction kept 7 bases outside the gene matches. The CDR3 is made up of 16 amino acids. The germline V gene encodes CDR1 SGHNT and CDR2 YENEEA. Filled out from reference TRBV11-3 and TRBJ2-1, the complete variable domain reads EAGVVQSPRYKIIEKKQPVAFWCNPISGHNTLYWYLQNLGQGPELLIRYENEEAVDDSQLPKDRFSAERLKGVDSTLKIQPAELGDSAVYLCASSSGTSGGASEQFFGPGTRLTVL.

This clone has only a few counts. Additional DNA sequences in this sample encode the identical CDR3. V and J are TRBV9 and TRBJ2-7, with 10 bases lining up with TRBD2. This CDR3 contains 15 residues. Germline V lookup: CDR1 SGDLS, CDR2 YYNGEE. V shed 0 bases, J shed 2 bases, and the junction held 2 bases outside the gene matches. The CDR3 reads CASSVGLAGAYEQYF. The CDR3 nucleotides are TGTGCCAGCAGCGTAGGCCTAGCGGGGGCCTACGAGCAGTACTTC.

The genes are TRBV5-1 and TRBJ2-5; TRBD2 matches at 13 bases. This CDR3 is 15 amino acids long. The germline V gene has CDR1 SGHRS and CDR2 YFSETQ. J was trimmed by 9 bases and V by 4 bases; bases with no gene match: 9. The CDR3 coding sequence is TGCGCCAGCAGCATACTAGCGGGGGGGGACCGGGCCCAGTACTTC. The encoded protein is CASSILAGGDRAQYF.

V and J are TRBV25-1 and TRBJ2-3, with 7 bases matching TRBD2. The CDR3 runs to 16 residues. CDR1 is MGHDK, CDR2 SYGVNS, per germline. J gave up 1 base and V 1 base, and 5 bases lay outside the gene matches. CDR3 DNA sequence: TGTGCCAGCAGTGAATTACGCGGGGGAGGCACAGATACGCAGTATTTT. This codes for CASSELRGGGTDTQYF.

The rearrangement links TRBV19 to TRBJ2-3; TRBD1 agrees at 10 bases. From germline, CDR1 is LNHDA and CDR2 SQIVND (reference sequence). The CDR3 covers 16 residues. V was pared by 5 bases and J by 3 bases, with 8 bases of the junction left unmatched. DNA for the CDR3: TGTGCCAGTAGTCCCGTTCCGGGACAGGGGACAGATACGCAGTATTTT. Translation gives CASSPVPGQGTDTQYF.

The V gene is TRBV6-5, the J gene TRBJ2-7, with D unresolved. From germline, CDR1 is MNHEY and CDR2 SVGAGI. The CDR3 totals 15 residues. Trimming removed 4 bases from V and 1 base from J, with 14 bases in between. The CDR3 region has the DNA TGTGCCAGCAGTTTGACATCTTTCTTTTCCTACGAGCAGTACTTC. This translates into CASSLTSFFSYEQYF.

The CDR3 DNA follows: TGTGCCAGCAGCCAACCGGGACAGAACTATTATGGCTACACCTTC. It codes for CASSQPGQNYYGYTF. The rearrangement joins TRBV6-5 to TRBJ1-2; 7 positions agree with TRBD1. V shed 6 bases and J 5 bases; nucleotides not matched to a gene: 12. The CDR3 has 15 residues. The V gene's germline CDR1 is MNHEY and CDR2 SVGAGI.

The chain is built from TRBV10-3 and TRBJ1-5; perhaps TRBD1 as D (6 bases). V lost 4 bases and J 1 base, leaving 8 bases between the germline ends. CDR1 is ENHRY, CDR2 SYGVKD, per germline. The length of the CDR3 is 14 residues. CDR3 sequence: CAISADRSNQPQHF. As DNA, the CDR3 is TGTGCCATCAGTGCGGACAGAAGCAATCAGCCCCAGCATTTT.

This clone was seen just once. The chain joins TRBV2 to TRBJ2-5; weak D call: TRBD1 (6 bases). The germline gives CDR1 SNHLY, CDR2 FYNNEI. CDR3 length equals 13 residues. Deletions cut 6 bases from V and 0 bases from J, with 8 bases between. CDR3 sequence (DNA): TGTGCCAGCAGGTACAGGGACCAAGAGACCCAGTACTTC. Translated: CASRYRDQETQYF.

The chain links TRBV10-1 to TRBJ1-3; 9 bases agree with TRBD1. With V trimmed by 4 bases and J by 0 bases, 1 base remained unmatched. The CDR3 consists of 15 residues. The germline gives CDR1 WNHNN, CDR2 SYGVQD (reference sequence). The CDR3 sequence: CASSVTGGSGNTIYF. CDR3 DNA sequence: TGCGCCAGCAGTGTGACAGGGGGCTCTGGAAACACCATATATTTT.

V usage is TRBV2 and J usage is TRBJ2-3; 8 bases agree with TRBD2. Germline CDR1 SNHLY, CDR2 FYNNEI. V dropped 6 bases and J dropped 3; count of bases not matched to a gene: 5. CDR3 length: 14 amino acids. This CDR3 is CASSPGGRTDTQYF. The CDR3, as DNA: TGTGCCAGCAGCCCGGGGGGGCGGACAGATACGCAGTATTTT.